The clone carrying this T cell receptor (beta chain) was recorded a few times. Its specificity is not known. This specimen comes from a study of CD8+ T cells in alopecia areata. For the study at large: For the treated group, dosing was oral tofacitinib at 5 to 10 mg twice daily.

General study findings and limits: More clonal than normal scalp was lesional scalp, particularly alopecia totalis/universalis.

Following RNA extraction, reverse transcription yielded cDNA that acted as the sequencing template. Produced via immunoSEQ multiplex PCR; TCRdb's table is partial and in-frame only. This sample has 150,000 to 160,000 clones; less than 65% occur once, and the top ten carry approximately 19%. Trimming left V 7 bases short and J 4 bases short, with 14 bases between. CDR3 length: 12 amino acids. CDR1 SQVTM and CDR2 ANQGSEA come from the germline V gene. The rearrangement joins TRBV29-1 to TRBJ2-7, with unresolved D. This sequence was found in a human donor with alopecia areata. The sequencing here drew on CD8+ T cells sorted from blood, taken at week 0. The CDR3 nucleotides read TGCAGCGCTAACGACAATTTTTACGAGCAGTACTTC. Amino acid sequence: CSANDNFYEQYF.